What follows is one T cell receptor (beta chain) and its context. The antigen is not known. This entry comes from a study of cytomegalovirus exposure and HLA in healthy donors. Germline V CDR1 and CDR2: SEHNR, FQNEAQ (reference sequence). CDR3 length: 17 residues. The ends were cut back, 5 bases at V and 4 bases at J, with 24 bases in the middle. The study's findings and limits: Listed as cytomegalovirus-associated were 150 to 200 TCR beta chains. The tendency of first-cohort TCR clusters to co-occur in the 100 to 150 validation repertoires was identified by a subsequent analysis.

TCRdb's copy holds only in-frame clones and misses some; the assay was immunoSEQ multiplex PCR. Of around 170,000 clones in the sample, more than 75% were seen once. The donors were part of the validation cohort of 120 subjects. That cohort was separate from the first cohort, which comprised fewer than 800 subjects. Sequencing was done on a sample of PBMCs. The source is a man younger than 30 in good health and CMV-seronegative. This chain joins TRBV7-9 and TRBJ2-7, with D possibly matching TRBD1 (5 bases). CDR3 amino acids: CASSRQPWGRGGYEQYF. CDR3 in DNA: TGTGCCAGCAGCCGACAACCTTGGGGTAGGGGTGGGTACGAGCAGTACTTC. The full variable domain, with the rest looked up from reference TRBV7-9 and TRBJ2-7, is DTGVSQNPRHKITKRGQNVTFRCDPISEHNRLYWYRQTLGQGPEFLTYFQNEAQLEKSRLLSDRFSAERPKGSFSTLEIQRTEQGDSAMYLCASSRQPWGRGGYEQYFGPGTRLTVT.